This T cell receptor beta chain is drawn from a study of blood T cells in healthy people across ages. The study's findings and limits: A strong correlation between TCR beta diversity and naive T cell percentage was seen. Because donor CMV status was unknown, expanded clonotype changes were possibly confounded.

Using a J-beta primer mix together with a sample-barcoded 5' primer, a second PCR was run for about 6 to 11 cycles. Each cDNA was tagged by a template-switch adaptor containing 12 random nucleotides. TCRdb used MiXCR to reprocess the 5' RACE reads, holding one entry per CDR3 protein. The sample contains roughly 790,000 distinct CDR3 sequences, roughly 47% of which appear only once. In the case of this clonotype: Antigen specificity is unknown.

The sample consisted of blood. This clonotype was sampled from an older woman in good health.

The CDR3 region is CSASLQGVDGYTF. The CDR3 DNA sequence: TGCAGTGCTAGTCTGCAGGGGGTGGATGGCTACACCTTC. This chain joins TRBV20-1 and TRBJ1-2, with 7 bases fitting TRBD1. Trimming at V came to 3 bases and at J to 6 bases, leaving 7 bases not matched to a gene. This CDR3 region has 13 residues. Germline-derived CDR1 and CDR2 are DFQATT and SNEGSKA (reference sequence).